This paragraph reports one T cell receptor beta chain. This specimen comes from a study of response to subunit inactivated influenza vaccine. CDR1 and CDR2 from the germline V gene are SEHNR and FQNEAQ (reference sequence). This CDR3 spans 16 amino acids. Trimming stripped 2 bases from V and 1 base from J, with 14 bases between. In TCRdb, the RT-PCR reads were re-called with MiXCR into one record per CDR3 protein. The sample carries under 950,000 distinct CDR3 sequences, over 20% recorded once. V and J are TRBV7-9 and TRBJ1-1, with no clear D. Specimen: PBMCs from blood, collected approximately 5 days after vaccination. The TCR originated in a man aged 50-59 years who received an inactivated influenza vaccine. CDR3 in amino acids: CASSLTWTDGNTEAFF. CDR3 in DNA: TGTGCCAGCAGCTTAACCTGGACGGACGGGAACACTGAAGCTTTCTTT.